This T cell receptor (beta chain) was obtained from a study of response to subunit inactivated influenza vaccine. V lost 10 bases and J lost 3; bases outside the gene matches: 5. The CDR3 is made up of 13 amino acids. TCRdb independently ran MiXCR on the RT-PCR reads; one entry per CDR3 protein. The data show 150,000 to 200,000 distinct CDR3 sequences, with over 9.5% seen just once and approximately 32% held by the top ten. The same data also contributed to another study, on T cells expressing NK-cell markers. That report adds: 5'RACE template switching with UMIs generated TCR beta cDNA. Out of eight donors sequenced, seven tested HCMV-seropositive and the remaining one seronegative. Several experiments confined sorting to alpha-beta TCR T cells with an anti-gamma-delta TCR antibody. Among a few donors, these clonotypes also ranked first in the CD3+CD56-NKG2C+ fraction.

The chain carries TRBV12-3 or TRBV12-4 and TRBJ2-7; TRBD1 matches 11 bases. This TCR derives from a man over 45 who received an inactivated influenza vaccine. The source material was CD8+ T cells sorted from PBMCs, sampled about 11 days after vaccination. The CDR3 DNA reads as TGTGCCACGTGGGGACAGGGGGTCTACGAGCAGTACTTC. This encodes CATWGQGVYEQYF.